A single count supports the clone carrying this TCR beta chain. What it binds is unknown. This record belongs to a study of a mutant IDH1 vaccine in newly diagnosed glioma. The CDR3 length is 16 residues. The V gene's germline CDR1 is SGHNT and CDR2 YYREEE (reference sequence). V was shortened by 0 bases and J by 2 bases, with 15 bases between the two germline ends. The time point: week 35, safety follow-up. Vaccinated patients received 300 ug of mutant IDH1 20-mer peptide per dose, with topical imiquimod. Repertoires were generated with immunoSEQ multiplex PCR, while TCRdb's copy carries only in-frame clones and drops some. The sample records around 30,000 clones, around 80% being singletons.

The chain joins TRBV5-4 to TRBJ2-7; tentatively, D is TRBD2 (6 bases). The receptor was isolated from a woman between 18 and 30 years old with glioma. Sequences were derived from PBMCs, sampled from a glioma patient whose treatment included an IDH1 peptide vaccine. CDR3 nucleotide sequence: TGTGCCAGCAGCTTGGCCCCGGCTAGCGAGGCCTACGAGCAGTACTTC. Amino acids: CASSLAPASEAYEQYF.